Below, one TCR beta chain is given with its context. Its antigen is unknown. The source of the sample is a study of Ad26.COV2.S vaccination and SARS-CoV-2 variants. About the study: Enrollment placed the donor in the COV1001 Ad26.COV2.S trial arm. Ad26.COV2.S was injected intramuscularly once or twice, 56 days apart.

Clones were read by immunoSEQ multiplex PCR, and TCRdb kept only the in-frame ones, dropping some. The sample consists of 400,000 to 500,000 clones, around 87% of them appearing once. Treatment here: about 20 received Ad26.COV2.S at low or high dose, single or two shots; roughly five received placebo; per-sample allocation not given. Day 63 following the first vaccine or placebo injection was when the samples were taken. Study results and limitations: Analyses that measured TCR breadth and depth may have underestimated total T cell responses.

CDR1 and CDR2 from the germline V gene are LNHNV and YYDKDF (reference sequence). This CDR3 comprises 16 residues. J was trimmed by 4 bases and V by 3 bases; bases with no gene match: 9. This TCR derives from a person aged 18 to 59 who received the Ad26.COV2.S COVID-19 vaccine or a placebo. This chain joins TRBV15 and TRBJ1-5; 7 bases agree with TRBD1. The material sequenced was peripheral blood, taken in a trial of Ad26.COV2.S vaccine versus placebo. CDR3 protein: CATSREGGQSNQPQHF. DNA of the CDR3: TGTGCCACCAGCAGGGAAGGGGGACAGTCAAATCAGCCCCAGCATTTT. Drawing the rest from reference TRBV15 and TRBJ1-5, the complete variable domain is DAMVIQNPRYQVTQFGKPVTLSCSQTLNHNVMYWYQQKSSQAPKLLFHYYDKDFNNEADTPDNFQSRRPNTSFCFLDIRSPGLGDTAMYLCATSREGGQSNQPQHFGDGTRLSIL.